This T cell receptor beta chain is from a study of blood T cell repertoires in COVID-19. Study-level background: Researchers got acute and convalescent COVID-19 samples from the United States, Italy and Spain. T cells, B-cell-depleted T cells, or PBMCs provided the cDNA or gDNA that served as material.

Authors' data handling: Reference gene primers were amplified, and this amplification served to estimate nucleated cell counts. The table came from immunoSEQ multiplex PCR; TCRdb's copy has only in-frame clones and leaves some out. V and J calls and clone size are given by that table; D and trimming were obtained from the DNA. The table lists about 230,000 clones, 80% to 90% of them singletons. Germline CDR1 SGHTA, CDR2 FQGTGA. The CDR3 extends over 15 amino acids. Germline trimming cut 5 bases from V and 2 bases from J; bases unmatched to any gene: 7. The source of this sequence is an elderly man with acute or convalescent COVID-19. The specimen was peripheral blood. The rearrangement joins TRBV7-3 to TRBJ2-3; TRBD2 matches at 7 bases. DNA for the CDR3: TGTGCCAGCAGCCTAGGAGCGGGACCCACAGATACGCAGTATTTT. This gives the protein CASSLGAGPTDTQYF.